These 11 T cell receptor beta chains came from one sample sequenced in a study of T-cell reconstitution after alpha-beta-depleted transplantation in children. Preparation of the TCRbeta library involved a method that used unique molecular identifiers. TCRdb used MiXCR to reprocess the PCR reads, holding one entry per CDR3 protein. The repertoire holds about 690,000 distinct CDR3 sequences, over 15% seen once, with 0.9% to 1.2% in the top ten. The starting material was PBMCs from the stem cell graft donor, obtained from the stem cell graft. These receptors originate from a human donor who donated a stem cell graft to a child with acute myeloid leukemia.

This clonotype has a count of ten or more. This rearrangement joins TRBV10-1 to TRBJ2-1; D possibly corresponds to TRBD2 (5 bases). Germline assignment: CDR1 WNHNN and CDR2 SYGVQD (reference sequence). Trimming took 11 bases from V and 6 from J, leaving 20 bases between them. CDR3 size: 14 residues. CDR3 coding DNA: TGCGCCTGTCAACCGGGAAGCGAGAGCAATGAGCAGTTCTTC. It codes for CACQPGSESNEQFF.

J is TRBJ2-5 and V is TRBV24-1; 8 bases are a match to TRBD2. The CDR3 has 15 amino acids. The germline gives CDR1 KGHDR, CDR2 SFDVKD. V was pared by 4 bases and J by 3 bases, with 6 bases of the junction left unmatched. CDR3 protein: CATSDPSGGEETQYF. Written as DNA, the CDR3 is TGTGCCACCAGTGACCCCAGCGGGGGAGAAGAGACCCAGTACTTC.

This clonotype was seen only a few times. This chain links TRBV5-1 with TRBJ1-4; the D is unclear. With 2 bases removed from V and 5 bases from J, the gap between germline ends came to 13 bases. Germline V gene sequence: CDR1 SGHRS, CDR2 YFSETQ. The CDR3 runs 15 residues. CDR3 sequence reads: CASSLEGIANEKLFF. The CDR3 DNA follows: TGCGCCAGCAGCTTAGAAGGCATCGCCAATGAAAAACTGTTTTTT.

The chain joins TRBV6-2 or TRBV6-3 to TRBJ1-6; D unclear. With 0 bases removed from V and 5 bases from J, the gap between germline ends came to 8 bases. CDR1 MNHEY and CDR2 SVGEGT come from the germline V gene. The CDR3 sequence is 15 residues long. The CDR3 DNA sequence: TGTGCCAGCAGTTACTCTTGGCAGAATAATTCACCCCTCCACTTT. Translated, it gives CASSYSWQNNSPLHF.

The J gene is TRBJ2-1, the V gene TRBV7-8, with 7 bases lining up with TRBD2. This CDR3 region has 15 residues. Germline V gives CDR1 SGHVS, CDR2 FQNEAQ. After removal of 5 bases from V and 5 bases from J, the junction contained 9 bases not matched to a gene. The DNA of the CDR3 is TGTGCCAGCAGCCGAGGGAGCGGGGCCCACAATGAGCAGTTCTTC. It is translated as CASSRGSGAHNEQFF.

This clonotype was picked up many times. V gene TRBV20-1 combines with J gene TRBJ1-2, with D tentatively TRBD1 (5 bases). The V and J ends lost 4 bases and 8 bases respectively, with 14 bases between them. Germline V gene data show CDR1 as DFQATT and CDR2 as SNEGSKA (reference sequence). The CDR3 totals 12 residues. CDR3: CSATGPSRGYTF. CDR3 DNA: TGCAGTGCTACGGGACCGTCAAGGGGCTACACCTTC.

The table lists this clonotype with a few counts. The V gene is TRBV27, the J gene TRBJ2-7, with D possibly matching TRBD1 (6 bases). This CDR3 has 16 residues. The germline CDR1 and CDR2 sequences are MNHEY and SMNVEV (reference sequence). The V end was cut by 0 bases, the J end by 2 bases, with 14 bases between. Written as DNA, the CDR3 is TGTGCCAGCAGTTTATCTGCTACAGGGACAACCTACGAGCAGTACTTC. This encodes CASSLSATGTTYEQYF.

V and J are TRBV5-1 and TRBJ2-1, with 9 bases that match TRBD1. CDR1 and CDR2 from the germline V gene are SGHRS and YFSETQ. After removal of 4 bases from V and 2 bases from J, the junction contained 10 bases not matched to a gene. CDR3 length: 17 amino acids. The CDR3 DNA follows: TGCGCCAGCAGCCCCCAATTACAGGGGGCCCCCTACAATGAGCAGTTCTTC. This sequence encodes CASSPQLQGAPYNEQFF.

This clonotype was observed many times. The J gene is TRBJ1-4, the V gene TRBV5-5, with no clear D. Germline CDR1 is SGHKS and CDR2 is YYEKEE (reference sequence). The CDR3 consists of 13 residues. Deletions cut 4 bases from V and 8 bases from J, with 12 bases between. For the CDR3, the DNA is TGTGCCAGCAGCGCGCCCACCGCCGAAAAACTGTTTTTT. This sequence encodes CASSAPTAEKLFF.

This clonotype was seen more than once but under ten times. The chain employs TRBV12-3 or TRBV12-4 and TRBJ1-6, with D perhaps matching TRBD1 (6 bases). Trimming removed 5 bases from V and 3 bases from J, with 14 bases in between. This CDR3 spans 16 amino acids. CDR3 bases: TGTGCCAGCAGTCCATCCGGGGGCCACTATAATTCACCCCTCCACTTT. Its translation: CASSPSGGHYNSPLHF.

V and J are TRBV7-9 and TRBJ1-1; the D gene is possibly TRBD1 (6 bases). The length of the CDR3 is 15 residues. V dropped 4 bases and J dropped 1 base, with 13 bases sitting between them. Germline V gene lookup returns CDR1 SEHNR and CDR2 FQNEAQ (reference sequence). The CDR3 sequence is CASSSWDTRNTEAFF. The DNA of the CDR3 is TGTGCCAGCAGCTCATGGGACACCAGGAACACTGAAGCTTTCTTT.